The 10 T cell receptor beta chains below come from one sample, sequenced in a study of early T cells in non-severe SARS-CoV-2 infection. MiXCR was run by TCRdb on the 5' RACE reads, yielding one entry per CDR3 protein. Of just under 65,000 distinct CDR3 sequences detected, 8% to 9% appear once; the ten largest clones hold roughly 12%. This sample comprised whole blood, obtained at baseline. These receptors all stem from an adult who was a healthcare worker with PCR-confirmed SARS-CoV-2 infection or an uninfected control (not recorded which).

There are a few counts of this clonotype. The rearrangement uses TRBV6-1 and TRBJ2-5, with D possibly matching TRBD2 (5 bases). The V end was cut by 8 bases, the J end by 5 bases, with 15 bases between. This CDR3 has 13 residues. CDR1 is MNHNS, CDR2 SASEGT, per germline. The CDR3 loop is CASPRARGETQYF. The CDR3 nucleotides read TGTGCCAGCCCTAGGGCCCGCGGGGAGACCCAGTACTTC.

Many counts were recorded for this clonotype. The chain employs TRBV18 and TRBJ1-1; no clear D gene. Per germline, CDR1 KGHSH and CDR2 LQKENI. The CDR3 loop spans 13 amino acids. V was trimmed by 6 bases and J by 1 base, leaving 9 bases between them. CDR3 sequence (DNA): TGTGCCAGCTCTGAATCTCAGAACACTGAAGCTTTCTTT. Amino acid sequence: CASSESQNTEAFF.

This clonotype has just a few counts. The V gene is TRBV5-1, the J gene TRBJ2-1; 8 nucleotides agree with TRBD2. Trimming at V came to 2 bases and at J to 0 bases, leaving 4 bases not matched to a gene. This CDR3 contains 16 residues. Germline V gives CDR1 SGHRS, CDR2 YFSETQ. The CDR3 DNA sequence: TGCGCCAGCAGCTTCCTTAGCGGGAACTCCTACAATGAGCAGTTCTTC. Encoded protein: CASSFLSGNSYNEQFF.

The chain's CDR3 is CASSISGGLDEQFF. The CDR3 DNA reads TGTGCCAGCAGCATTAGCGGGGGTCTGGATGAGCAGTTCTTC. The chain uses TRBV11-2 and TRBJ2-1, with 9 bases fitting TRBD2. The length of the CDR3 is 14 residues. CDR1 and CDR2 from the germline V gene are SGHAT and FQNNGV. J gave up 8 bases and V 5 bases, and 7 bases lay outside the gene matches. Together with reference TRBV11-2 and TRBJ2-1, the CDR3 gives the full variable domain: EAGVAQSPRYKIIEKRQSVAFWCNPISGHATLYWYQQILGQGPKLLIQFQNNGVVDDSQLPKDRFSAERLKGVDSTLKIQPAKLEDSAVYLCASSISGGLDEQFFGPGTRLTVL.

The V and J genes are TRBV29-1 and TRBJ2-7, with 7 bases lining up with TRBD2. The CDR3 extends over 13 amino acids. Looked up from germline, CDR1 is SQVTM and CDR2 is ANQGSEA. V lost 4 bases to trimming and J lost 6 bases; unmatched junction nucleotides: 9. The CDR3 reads CSVAERDGGEQYF. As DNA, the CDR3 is TGCAGCGTTGCTGAGCGGGACGGGGGCGAGCAGTACTTC.

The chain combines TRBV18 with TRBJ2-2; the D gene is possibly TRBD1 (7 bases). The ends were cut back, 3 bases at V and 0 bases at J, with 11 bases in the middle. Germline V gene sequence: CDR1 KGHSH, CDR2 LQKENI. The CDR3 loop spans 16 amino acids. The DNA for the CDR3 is TGTGCCAGCTCACCCGCGGGACAGCCGAACACCGGGGAGCTGTTTTTT. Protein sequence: CASSPAGQPNTGELFF.

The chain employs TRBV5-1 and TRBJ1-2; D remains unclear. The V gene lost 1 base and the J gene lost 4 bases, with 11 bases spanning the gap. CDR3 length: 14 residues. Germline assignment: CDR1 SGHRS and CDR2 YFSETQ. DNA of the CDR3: TGCGCCAGCAGCTTGCAAACGGATGGCTATGGCTACACCTTC. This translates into CASSLQTDGYGYTF.

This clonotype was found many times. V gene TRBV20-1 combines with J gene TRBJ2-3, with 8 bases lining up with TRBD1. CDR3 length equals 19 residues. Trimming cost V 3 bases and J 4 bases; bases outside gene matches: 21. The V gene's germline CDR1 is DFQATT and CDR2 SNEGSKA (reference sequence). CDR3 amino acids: CSARLDRDLTQRTPDTQYF. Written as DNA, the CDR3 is TGCAGTGCTAGGTTGGACAGGGACCTTACCCAACGAACTCCAGATACGCAGTATTTT.

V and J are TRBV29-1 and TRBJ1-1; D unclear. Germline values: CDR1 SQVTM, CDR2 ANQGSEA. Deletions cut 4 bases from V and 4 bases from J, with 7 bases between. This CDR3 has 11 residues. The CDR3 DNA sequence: TGCAGCGTTGTAAGAGTCACTGAAGCTTTCTTT. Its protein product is CSVVRVTEAFF. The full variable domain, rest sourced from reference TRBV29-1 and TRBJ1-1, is SAVISQKPSRDICQRGTSLTIQCQVDSQVTMMFWYRQQPGQSLTLIATANQGSEATYESGFVIDKFPISRPNLTFSTLTVSNMSPEDSSIYLCSVVRVTEAFFGQGTRLTVV.

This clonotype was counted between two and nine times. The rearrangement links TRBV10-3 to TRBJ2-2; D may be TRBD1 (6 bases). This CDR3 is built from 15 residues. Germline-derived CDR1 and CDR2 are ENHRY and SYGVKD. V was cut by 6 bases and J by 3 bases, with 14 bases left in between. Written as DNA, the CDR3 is TGTGCCATCAGCACAGGGTTTTTAGACACCGGGGAGCTGTTTTTT. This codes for CAISTGFLDTGELFF.